The clone carrying this T cell receptor (beta chain) has a handful of counts. What it recognizes is unknown. The data originate from a study of T cell responses to AZD1222 COVID-19 vaccine. Points from the study as a whole: Seropositive at baseline were only six AZD1222 recipients.

This table comes from immunoSEQ multiplex PCR, and its TCRdb copy is limited to in-frame clones, with some not included. The sample records approximately 110,000 clones, more than 85% being singletons. The germline V and J ends were trimmed by 8 bases and 3 bases, with 10 bases remaining between them. This CDR3 region has 12 residues. CDR1 and CDR2 from the germline V gene are LNHDA and SQIVND (reference sequence). This chain uses TRBV19 with TRBJ1-1; no reliable D call. The sample consisted of peripheral blood, taken on day 0 of AZD1222 vaccination. This clonotype originated in an adult in good health. The CDR3 sequence is CASLDWDTEAFF. In DNA, the CDR3 is TGTGCCAGTCTGGACTGGGACACTGAAGCTTTCTTT.